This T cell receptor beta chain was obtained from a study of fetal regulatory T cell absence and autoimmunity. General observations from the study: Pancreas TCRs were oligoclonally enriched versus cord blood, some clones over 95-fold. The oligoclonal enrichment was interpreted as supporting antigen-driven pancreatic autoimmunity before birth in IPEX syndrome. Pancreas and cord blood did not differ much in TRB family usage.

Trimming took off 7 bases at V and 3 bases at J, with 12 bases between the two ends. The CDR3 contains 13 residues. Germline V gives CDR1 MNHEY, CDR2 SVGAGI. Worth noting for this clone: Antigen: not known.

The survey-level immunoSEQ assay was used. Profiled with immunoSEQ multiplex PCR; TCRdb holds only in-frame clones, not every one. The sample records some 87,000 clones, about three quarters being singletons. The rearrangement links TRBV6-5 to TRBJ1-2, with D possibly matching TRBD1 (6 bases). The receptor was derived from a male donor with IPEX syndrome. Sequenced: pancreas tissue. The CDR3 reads CASTGGADYGYTF. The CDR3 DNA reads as TGTGCCAGCACCGGGGGGGCGGACTATGGCTACACCTTC.